One and the same sample provided the 24 T cell receptor beta chains below, sequenced in a study of T cells in Graves' hyperthyroidism and ophthalmopathy. Using RNA transcripts as the source, TCR beta CDR3 regions were amplified. HTBI primers were the set used in a first-round RT-PCR of the TCR CDR3. TCRdb passed the multiplex PCR reads through MiXCR, listing each CDR3 protein once. The sample carries roughly 180,000 distinct CDR3 sequences, just under 9.5% recorded once. The sequenced sample was blood. These receptors all stem from a woman under 30 with Graves' hyperthyroidism that later progressed to Graves' ophthalmopathy.

This clonotype was seen many times. The chain couples TRBV7-3 to TRBJ1-1; D remains unclear. CDR3 length: 13 residues. Trimming removed 0 bases at V and 6 bases at J, with 8 bases between. The germline V gene has CDR1 SGHTA and CDR2 FQGTGA. DNA for the CDR3: TGTGCCAGCAGCTTAACTCCCGGTTCTGAAGCTTTCTTT. Protein sequence: CASSLTPGSEAFF.

This clonotype was counted ten times or more. The genes are TRBV10-3 and TRBJ1-2; 8 nucleotides match TRBD1. V dropped 3 bases and J dropped 4; count of bases not matched to a gene: 4. The germline CDR1 and CDR2 sequences are ENHRY and SYGVKD. The CDR3 extends over 14 amino acids. CDR3 in DNA: TGTGCCATCAGTGACAGGGGGCGCGTCTATGGCTACACCTTC. Translation gives CAISDRGRVYGYTF.

In its sample, this clonotype was seen a few times. The chain is built from TRBV5-4 and TRBJ2-2; D is undetermined. The CDR3 runs 13 residues. The germline V gene encodes CDR1 SGHNT and CDR2 YYREEE (reference sequence). Deletions cut 3 bases from V and 6 bases from J, with 9 bases between. CDR3 nucleotide sequence: TGTGCCAGCAGCTCCAATACGGCCGGGGAGCTGTTTTTT. As protein: CASSSNTAGELFF.

This clonotype was observed many times. This rearrangement joins TRBV28 to TRBJ1-2, with TRBD1 matching over 8 bases. The trim removed 5 bases at V and 2 bases at J, leaving 7 bases unmatched. CDR3 length: 15 residues. Germline CDR1 and CDR2: MDHEN and SYDVKM. CDR3 in amino acids: CASSPSGTGNYGYTF. CDR3 nucleotide sequence: TGTGCCAGCAGTCCGTCCGGGACAGGCAACTATGGCTACACCTTC.

In this sample, this clonotype turned up many times. This chain links TRBV6-1 with TRBJ1-1, with 7 nucleotides matching TRBD1. The CDR3 is 18 amino acids. The trim removed 7 bases at V and 0 bases at J, leaving 17 bases unmatched. The germline CDR1 and CDR2 sequences are MNHNS and SASEGT. CDR3 amino acids: CASISGWGTEDVNTEAFF. The CDR3 bases are TGTGCCAGCATATCTGGGTGGGGGACAGAGGATGTGAACACTGAAGCTTTCTTT.

This clonotype was counted a few times. A much larger clone sits a single nucleotide away, making a read error possible. The gene calls are TRBV7-2 and TRBJ1-2; unclear D gene. This CDR3 has 15 residues. Per the germline V gene, CDR1 is SGHTA and CDR2 is FQGNSA. The CDR3 nucleotides are TGTGCCATCAGCTTGGTGGTCGCGAGGGATTATGGCTACACCTTC. This sequence encodes CAISLVVARDYGYTF. The variable domain in full, with the rest retrieved from reference TRBV7-2 and TRBJ1-2, is GAGVSQSPSNKVTEKGKDVELRCDPISGHTALYWYRQSLGQGLEFLIYFQGNSAPDKSGLPSDRFSAERTGGSVSTLTIQRTQQEDSAVYLCAISLVVARDYGYTFGSGTRLTVV.

The V gene is TRBV18, the J gene TRBJ2-7; the match to TRBD1 covers 9 bases. Germline assignment: CDR1 KGHSH and CDR2 LQKENI. J gave up 2 bases and V 6 bases, and 5 bases lay outside the gene matches. This CDR3 is built from 14 residues. The CDR3 DNA is TGTGCCAGCTCCCGCGGACAGGGGACCTACGAGCAGTACTTC. This sequence encodes CASSRGQGTYEQYF.

There are many counts of this clonotype. This chain uses TRBV6-1 with TRBJ2-1; D possibly corresponds to TRBD1 (6 bases). The CDR3 extends over 13 amino acids. Deletions cut 5 bases from V and 6 bases from J, with 11 bases between. The germline V gene has CDR1 MNHNS and CDR2 SASEGT. CDR3 sequence: CASSYGQFNEQFF. The DNA for the CDR3 is TGTGCCAGCAGTTATGGACAGTTCAATGAGCAGTTCTTC.

This clonotype was observed at least ten times. The chain couples TRBV28 to TRBJ2-7; D might be TRBD2 (6 bases). This CDR3 has 15 amino acids. V was cut by 3 bases and J by 1 base, with 13 bases left in between. CDR1 MDHEN and CDR2 SYDVKM come from the germline V gene. This CDR3 reads CASSFVQGGSYEQYF. CDR3 in DNA: TGTGCCAGCAGTTTCGTCCAGGGAGGATCCTACGAGCAGTACTTC.

This clonotype was recorded at least ten times. The chain is built from TRBV6-1 and TRBJ2-2; the D gene could be TRBD1 or TRBD2 (5 bases each). V lost 3 bases to trimming and J lost 6 bases, with 8 bases between them. From germline, CDR1 is MNHNS and CDR2 SASEGT. This CDR3 is 13 amino acids long. The CDR3 here is CASSERGSGELFF. The CDR3 DNA sequence: TGTGCCAGCAGTGAGAGGGGTTCCGGGGAGCTGTTTTTT.

A remark on this clonotype: This may be a read error, as it is one base from a much larger clone. The chain uses TRBV12-3 or TRBV12-4 and TRBJ1-2; possibly TRBD1 for D (5 bases). The CDR3 contains 13 residues. This CDR3 is CASGFGGNYGYTF. The DNA for the CDR3 is TGTGCCAGCGGTTTTGGGGGGAACTATGGCTACACCTTC.

This clonotype has just a few counts. This chain connects TRBV13 to TRBJ2-4, with D tentatively TRBD1 (5 bases). V lost 5 bases, J lost 0 bases, and 17 bases lay in between. Germline V gene data show CDR1 as PRHDT and CDR2 as FYEKMQ (reference sequence). This CDR3 has 17 residues. The CDR3: CASSPIGANVAKNIQYF. For the CDR3, the DNA is TGTGCCAGCAGCCCCATTGGGGCAAACGTAGCCAAAAACATTCAGTACTTC.

At least ten counts were recorded for this clonotype. J is TRBJ2-1 and V is TRBV12-3 or TRBV12-4; D tentatively fits TRBD1 or TRBD2 (5 bases each). The V end was cut by 6 bases, the J end by 0 bases, with 12 bases between. There are 15 residues in the CDR3. CDR3 residues: CASSRDPASYNEQFF. The DNA for the CDR3 is TGTGCCAGCAGCCGGGACCCGGCCTCCTACAATGAGCAGTTCTTC.

This clonotype was counted between two and nine times. The CDR3 DNA sequence: TGTGCCAGTAGTACCCGAGGACAGGTCAAGACTGAAGCTTTCTTT. It encodes CASSTRGQVKTEAFF. This chain connects TRBV19 to TRBJ1-1, with TRBD1 matching 7 bases. CDR1 and CDR2 from the germline V gene are LNHDA and SQIVND (reference sequence). Unmatched junction bases numbered 10, after V lost 4 bases and J lost 5 bases. This CDR3 region has 15 residues.

V gene TRBV11-2 combines with J gene TRBJ2-5; no clear D. V lost 4 bases to trimming and J lost 5 bases, with 11 bases between them. Per the germline V gene, CDR1 is SGHAT and CDR2 is FQNNGV. CDR3 length equals 13 residues. The CDR3 nucleotides are TGTGCCAGCAGCTCTCAACTGCTGGAGACCCAGTACTTC. It is translated as CASSSQLLETQYF.

This clonotype appeared a few times. The chain recombines TRBV4-1 with TRBJ1-5; no firm D call. The germline V gene encodes CDR1 MGHRA and CDR2 YSYEKL. The CDR3 is made up of 17 amino acids. V lost 1 base and J lost 7, with 20 bases in between. The CDR3 is CASSQGGLRGVRQPQHF. The CDR3 DNA is TGCGCCAGCAGCCAAGGGGGTTTGCGGGGTGTTCGCCAGCCCCAGCATTTT.

This clonotype has at least ten counts. DNA of the CDR3: TGTGCCAGTAGCGTGACCAGGGTTCCGAACGAGCAGTACTTC. The encoded protein is CASSVTRVPNEQYF. This chain links TRBV19 with TRBJ2-7; weak D call: TRBD1 (5 bases). In germline, CDR1 is LNHDA, CDR2 SQIVND (reference sequence). CDR3 length: 14 amino acids. The V and J ends lost 6 bases and 5 bases respectively, with 17 bases between them.

This clonotype showed up many times. The V gene is TRBV7-8, the J gene TRBJ2-1; no firm D call. CDR1 and CDR2 (germline): SGHVS, FQNEAQ. This CDR3 has 15 residues. The V end lost 1 base, the J end lost 5 bases, and 12 bases lay between the germline ends. CDR3 region: CASSLGAARNNEQFF. The DNA for the CDR3 is TGTGCCAGCAGCTTAGGGGCCGCCAGAAACAATGAGCAGTTCTTC.

This clonotype was seen repeatedly, ten times or more. The rearrangement links TRBV5-5 to TRBJ2-7; 7 bases align to TRBD1. V lost 7 bases and J lost 2; bases outside the gene matches: 12. CDR3 length equals 15 residues. CDR1 and CDR2 (germline): SGHKS, YYEKEE (reference sequence). This CDR3 reads CASGTGATLTYEQYF. The CDR3 DNA reads as TGTGCCAGCGGAACAGGGGCGACACTTACCTACGAGCAGTACTTC.

This clonotype appeared a few times. The chain carries TRBV20-1 and TRBJ2-7, with unresolved D. V was pared by 0 bases and J by 1 base, with 10 bases between. Germline V lookup: CDR1 DFQATT, CDR2 SNEGSKA (reference sequence). There are 14 residues in the CDR3. CDR3 amino acids: CSAREAKGSYEQYF. CDR3 DNA sequence: TGCAGTGCTAGAGAAGCCAAGGGTTCCTACGAGCAGTACTTC.

The rearrangement joins TRBV15 to TRBJ2-7, with 12 bases fitting TRBD2. The V gene's germline CDR1 is LNHNV and CDR2 YYDKDF (reference sequence). The V and J ends lost 1 base and 3 bases, in that order; junction bases with no gene match: 10. There are 18 residues in the CDR3. This chain's CDR3 is CATSRGLAGVGWDYEQYF. The CDR3 nucleotides are TGTGCCACCAGCAGAGGACTAGCGGGAGTCGGCTGGGACTACGAGCAGTACTTC.

This clonotype was counted at least ten times. The chain combines TRBV3-1 with TRBJ1-2; no reliable D call. The CDR3 has 12 amino acids. The V gene's germline CDR1 is LGHDT and CDR2 YNNKEL (reference sequence). The V end lost 0 bases, the J end lost 8 bases, and 7 bases lay between the germline ends. CDR3 sequence (DNA): TGTGCCAGCAGCCAAGATGCGGGGGGCTACACCTTC. Translated: CASSQDAGGYTF.

This clonotype was detected ten times or more. This chain connects TRBV20-1 to TRBJ2-5, with 9 bases lining up with TRBD2. The CDR3 is made up of 14 amino acids. V lost 7 bases and J lost 4; bases outside the gene matches: 10. Germline V gene data show CDR1 as DFQATT and CDR2 as SNEGSKA (reference sequence). The CDR3 reads CSVSGGRGAETQYF. DNA for the CDR3: TGCAGTGTCAGCGGCGGGAGGGGGGCAGAGACCCAGTACTTC.

The CDR3 loop is CASSPLYSGANVLTF. CDR3 coding DNA: TGTGCCAGCAGCCCCCTTTACTCTGGGGCCAACGTCCTGACTTTC. V usage is TRBV11-2 and J usage is TRBJ2-6; D uncertain. The CDR3 is made up of 15 amino acids. Trimming left V 5 bases short and J 0 bases short, with 8 bases between. Germline values: CDR1 SGHAT, CDR2 FQNNGV.